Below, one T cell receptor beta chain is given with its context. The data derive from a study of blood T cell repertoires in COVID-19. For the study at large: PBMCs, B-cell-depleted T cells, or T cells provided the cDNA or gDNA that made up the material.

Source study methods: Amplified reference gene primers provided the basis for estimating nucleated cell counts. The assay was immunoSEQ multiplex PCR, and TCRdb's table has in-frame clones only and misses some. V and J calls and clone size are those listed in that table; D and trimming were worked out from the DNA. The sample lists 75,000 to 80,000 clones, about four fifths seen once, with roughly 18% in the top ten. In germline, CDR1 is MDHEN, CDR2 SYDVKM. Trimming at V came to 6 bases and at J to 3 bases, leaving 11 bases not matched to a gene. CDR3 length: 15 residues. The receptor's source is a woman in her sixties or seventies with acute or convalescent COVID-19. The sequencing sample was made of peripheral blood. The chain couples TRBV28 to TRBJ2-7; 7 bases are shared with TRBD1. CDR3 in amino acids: CASSITGVLSYEQYF. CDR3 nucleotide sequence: TGTGCCAGCAGCATTACAGGGGTTCTTAGCTACGAGCAGTACTTC.